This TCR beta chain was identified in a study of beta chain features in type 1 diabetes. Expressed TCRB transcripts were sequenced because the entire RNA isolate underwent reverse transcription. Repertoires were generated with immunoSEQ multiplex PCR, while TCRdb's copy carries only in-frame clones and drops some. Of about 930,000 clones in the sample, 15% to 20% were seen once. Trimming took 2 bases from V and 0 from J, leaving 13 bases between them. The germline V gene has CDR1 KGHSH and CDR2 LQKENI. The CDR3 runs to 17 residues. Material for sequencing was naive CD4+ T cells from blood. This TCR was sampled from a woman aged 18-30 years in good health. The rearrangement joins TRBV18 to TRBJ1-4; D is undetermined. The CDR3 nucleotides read TGTGCCAGCTCACCAACAACCCGAACTGCAACTAATGAAAAACTGTTTTTT. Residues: CASSPTTRTATNEKLFF.